This T cell receptor beta chain was documented in a study of blood T cells in healthy people across ages (dated by TCRdb to between 2014 and 2017). Notes on the research overall: In model experiments, template switching captured about one uniquely barcoded TCR beta cDNA molecule for every two T cells. Using deep sequencing normalized with unique cDNA molecular identifiers, the study measured how TCR beta repertoire diversity changes with age. Four age groups were formed from the donors: young (average about 17 years), middle-aged (around 40), aged (approximately 60) and long-lived (82). To avoid experimental bias, donors of different ages were randomly spread across the sequencing lanes. The study analyzed two additional independent replicas of 1 million unique cDNA reads from the same blood draw for two donors, one aged 18 to 29 and one aged 80 or older. Summary of the overall study and its limitations: Since profiling was done on bulk unsorted PBMCs, naive and antigen-experienced compartments could not be conclusively compared. Estimates of total diversity based on one million sequenced T cells were considered lower bounds and underestimates. Compared with the aged group, the long-lived group had more naive CD4+ T cells, fewer expanded clones and increased TCR diversity, a pattern suggesting age selection. There was a strong correlation between observed TCR beta diversity and the percentage of naive T cells measured by flow cytometry. Because the CMV infection status of the donors was unknown, age-related changes in expanded clonotypes may potentially have been confounded. Observed TCR beta diversity per million T cells fell roughly linearly with age, and a significant reduction was already apparent by age roughly 40.

The library was produced with 5' RACE. Reads for this sample came from an Illumina HiSeq 2500. A second PCR of roughly 7 to 11 cycles was performed with a sample-barcoded 5' primer and a J-beta primer mix. A unique molecular identifier was introduced onto each TCR beta cDNA molecule by a template-switch 5' adaptor carrying 12 random nucleotides. At least 3 million CDR3-containing paired-end reads were obtained from each sample. The Mint cDNA synthesis kit, primed by a TRBC-specific oligonucleotide, was used to synthesize first-strand cDNA from all RNA. After uracil-DNA glycosylase treatment, a first 18-cycle PCR used universal primers M1SS and BC2_uni_R on all cDNA. As for the authors' bioinformatics: For normalization, 1 million high-quality reads were randomly selected from each sample, with every read carrying a distinct molecular identifier. Instead of being binned into consensus sequences, reads with shared molecular identifiers were discarded. CDR3 identification, clonotype clustering and error correction used MiTCR with a Q25 quality threshold and the strictest error-elimination algorithm. Lower-bound total TCR beta diversity was estimated with a nonparametric unseen species model using Euler transformation. TCRdb passed the public sequencing reads through fastp at Q25 and MiXCR, retaining productive beta sequences. One record per CDR3 amino acid sequence lists the most common genes and DNA. The V and J calls come from TCRdb's annotation, not from the publication. This sample lists some 790,000 distinct CDR3 sequences; about 30% were detected once. Roughly 17% of the sample belongs to the ten largest clones.

To note about this clonotype: Its cognate antigen has yet to be identified. No much larger clone exists at a distance of one base, and base qualities are not known.

Inclusive of the bounding cysteine and phenylalanine, the CDR3 is 16 residues long. The kept DNA is CDR3 alone, 48 bases in frame from the first base. For CDR1 and CDR2, the germline V gene lists SGHTA and FQGNSA. V is trimmed back by 0 bases and J by 8 bases, and the junction contains 5 bases that no gene match accounts for. The donors were roughly 39 Caucasian individuals from Russia, aged roughly 6 to 100 years, who were systemically healthy. About 10 milliliters of peripheral blood were collected from each donor into EDTA-treated Vacutainer tubes. PBMCs were isolated by Ficoll-Paque density-gradient centrifugation, with at least 6 million obtained per sample. Total RNA, at least 6 micrograms per sample, was extracted from PBMCs with Trizol reagent. For every donor, an aliquot of PBMCs went through flow cytometry to measure the percentages of naive CD45RAhigh/CD27high T cells.

Specimen: blood. The chain links TRBV7-2 with TRBJ1-6; TRBD1 aligns with 9 central bases. This TCR was sampled from a woman at least 80 years old in good health. The DNA sequence reads TGTGCCAGCAGCTTAGCGGGACAGGGTTTCCATTCACCCCTCCACTTT. It codes for CASSLAGQGFHSPLHF.